This T cell receptor beta chain was found in a study of PD-1 blockade in mismatch repair-deficient tumors. About the study: Patients had over ten mismatch repair-deficient cancer types and were previously treated and progressing. Findings and limits, study-wide: After pembrolizumab, tumor-resident clones rose rapidly, then generally contracted before radiologic responses.

TCR sequencing covered three patients who responded to pembrolizumab. Profiling relied on immunoSEQ multiplex PCR, and the TCRdb table lists in-frame clones only, not all of them. The sample includes about 79,000 clones, roughly 80% seen only once; the top ten take approximately 5%. This clone came up once. What it binds is not known. CDR3 size: 12 residues. Germline CDR1 and CDR2: SQVTM and ANQGSEA. Trimming shortened V by 8 bases and J by 1 base, and 11 bases separated the two germline ends. The clonotype was recovered from an adult with mismatch repair-deficient cancer. The V call is TRBV29-1, the J call TRBJ1-1; no firm D call. Sample: peripheral blood, taken 44 weeks after starting pembrolizumab. This CDR3 is CSCTETNTEAFF. The CDR3 DNA is TGCAGCTGTACAGAGACGAACACTGAAGCTTTCTTT.